The entry below describes one TCR beta chain. Since no conserved phenylalanine or tryptophan closes the CDR3, a read error is the likely cause. This entry is derived from a study of T cell repertoires in cytomegalovirus infection. Study information: TCR beta signatures that were public indicated CMV infection and matching HLA type.

TCRdb independently ran MiXCR on the reads; one entry per CDR3 protein. The sample lists a few hundred thousand distinct CDR3 sequences, 15% to 20% seen once, with approximately 44% in the top ten. The CDR3 is 14 amino acids. Germline V gives CDR1 MNHEY, CDR2 SVGAGI. The junction had 2 bases not matched to a gene; V was cut back by 2 bases and J by 4 bases. The clonotype comes from a human donor in good health (CMV status not recorded). Some clones in this sample may be carry-over from other donors' samples. The V and J genes are TRBV6-5 and TRBJ2-1, with 7 nucleotides matching TRBD1. Sequenced sample: CD8+ T cells from PBMCs. The CDR3 DNA reads as TGTGCCAGCAGTTACGGGGACAGTTACAATGAGCAGTTCCTC. Its translation: CASSYGDSYNEQFL.